This entry is about one TCR beta chain. Its specificity is unknown. From RNA transcripts, TCR beta CDR3 regions were amplified. First-round RT-PCR targeting the TCR CDR3 was performed with the HTBI primer set. One entry per CDR3 protein, called by TCRdb with MiXCR from the multiplex PCR reads. The sample has a few hundred thousand distinct CDR3 sequences, 35% to 55% seen once. The CDR3 runs 16 residues. Unmatched junction bases numbered 11, after V lost 6 bases and J lost 7 bases. This sample is drawn from a study of T cells in Graves' hyperthyroidism and ophthalmopathy. Thyroid ultrasound, orbital computed tomography, clinical symptoms, and serum thyroxine and TRAb underpinned diagnoses. Overall study results and limits: In the blood, most expanded thyroid clonotypes above 0.001 appeared as well.

Specimen: peripheral blood or thyroid tissue (not recorded which). V and J are TRBV12-3 or TRBV12-4 and TRBJ2-5, with 13 bases fitting TRBD2. The clonotype comes from a young woman with Graves' hyperthyroidism. DNA for the CDR3: TGTGCCAGCAGCCCGAGGGGACTAGCGGGATTGGGGACCCAGTACTTC. Its protein product is CASSPRGLAGLGTQYF.